These 30 T cell receptor beta chains came from one sample sequenced in a study of T cells after yellow fever vaccination. One entry per CDR3 protein, called by TCRdb with MiXCR from the 5' RACE reads. Altogether just under 600,000 distinct CDR3 sequences are present, approximately 15% being singletons, with the ten largest covering more than 12%. The sequencing used PBMCs, collected on the day of the yellow fever booster vaccination. The receptors stem from a man aged 25-40 years who received the YFV17D yellow fever vaccine.

For the CDR3, the DNA is TGCGCCAGCAGGAGGGGGCTAGACACAGATACGCAGTATTTT. This translates into CASRRGLDTDTQYF. The chain links TRBV5-1 to TRBJ2-3, with 7 bases matching TRBD1. CDR1 is SGHRS and CDR2 is YFSETQ in the germline V gene. This CDR3 has 14 amino acids. With 5 bases clipped from V and 2 bases from J, the junction kept 5 bases outside the gene matches. The whole variable domain, remainder taken from reference TRBV5-1 and TRBJ2-3, is KAGVTQTPRYLIKTRGQQVTLSCSPISGHRSVSWYQQTPGQGLQFLFEYFSETQRNKGNFPGRFSGRQFSNSRSEMNVSTLELGDSALYLCASRRGLDTDTQYFGPGTRLTVL.

There are a few counts of this clonotype. The chain uses TRBV24-1 and TRBJ2-1; 10 bases are a match to TRBD1. The CDR3 is 16 amino acids. The germline V gene has CDR1 KGHDR and CDR2 SFDVKD. The J segment lost 6 bases and the V segment lost 6 bases, leaving 10 bases of the junction unmatched. CDR3 amino acids: CATSFSRQGASNEQFF. DNA for the CDR3: TGTGCCACCAGTTTCAGTAGACAGGGGGCTAGCAATGAGCAGTTCTTC.

This clonotype was found a few times. This chain uses TRBV25-1 with TRBJ2-3; 9 positions agree with TRBD2. The germline CDR1 and CDR2 sequences are MGHDK and SYGVNS. J lost 5 bases, V lost 4 bases, and 7 bases had no gene match. The CDR3 consists of 15 residues. CDR3 protein: CASSGSSGTGDTQYF. Here the CDR3 DNA reads TGTGCCAGCAGTGGTTCTAGCGGGACGGGAGATACGCAGTATTTT.

The rearrangement uses TRBV5-1 and TRBJ2-3, with D possibly matching TRBD1 (5 bases). The V and J ends lost 0 bases and 5 bases respectively, with 16 bases between them. CDR1 SGHRS and CDR2 YFSETQ come from the germline V gene. The length of the CDR3 is 16 residues. The CDR3 reads CASSLGSTHQGDTQYF. CDR3 coding DNA: TGCGCCAGCAGCTTGGGAAGCACCCACCAGGGAGATACGCAGTATTTT.

The CDR3 region has the DNA TGTGCCACCAGCAGAGGTACTAGCGGGCAACAAGAGACCCAGTACTTC. Its protein product is CATSRGTSGQQETQYF. The V gene is TRBV15, the J gene TRBJ2-5; 9 bases line up with TRBD2. Germline CDR1 and CDR2: LNHNV and YYDKDF (reference sequence). This CDR3 comprises 16 residues. Trimming removed 1 base from V and 2 bases from J; junction bases left unmatched: 5.

Comment on this clonotype: One junction end disagrees with the germline gene, perhaps due to a read error. This chain's CDR3 is CASSIAFEAFF. DNA for the CDR3: TGTGCCAGCAGCATAGCCTTTGAAGCTTTCTTT. V usage is TRBV7-2 and J usage is TRBJ1-1; no clear D. The CDR3 is 11 residues long. Germline CDR1 SGHTA, CDR2 FQGNSA.

This chain joins TRBV12-3 or TRBV12-4 and TRBJ2-5; the match to TRBD2 covers 7 bases. With 6 bases clipped from V and 5 bases from J, the junction kept 15 bases outside the gene matches. This CDR3 contains 16 residues. The CDR3 is CASSRGLVGGYETQYF. The CDR3 DNA follows: TGTGCCAGCAGCCGAGGACTAGTGGGAGGGTATGAGACCCAGTACTTC.

This clonotype was seen a few times. The chain carries TRBV6-1 and TRBJ1-2; 7 nucleotides match TRBD1. After removal of 6 bases from V and 4 bases from J, the junction contained 5 bases not matched to a gene. The CDR3 totals 13 residues. The V gene's germline CDR1 is MNHNS and CDR2 SASEGT. CDR3 residues: CASRHRGGYGYTF. For the CDR3, the DNA is TGTGCCAGCAGGCACAGGGGAGGCTATGGCTACACCTTC.

This clonotype was detected a few times. The chain couples TRBV12-3 or TRBV12-4 to TRBJ2-5, with D perhaps matching TRBD2 (5 bases). The CDR3 runs 15 residues. V was clipped by 3 bases and J by 4 bases, with 15 bases between them. CDR3 region: CASSFGEGLGETQYF. The CDR3 bases are TGTGCCAGCAGTTTCGGTGAGGGTCTCGGAGAGACCCAGTACTTC.

The J gene is TRBJ1-3, the V gene TRBV5-1; D is undetermined. V gave up 1 base and J gave up 4 bases, with 6 bases separating them. The CDR3 is 13 residues long. The germline V gene encodes CDR1 SGHRS and CDR2 YFSETQ. The CDR3 DNA is TGCGCCAGCAGCTTGCCCGGAGGAAACACCATATATTTT. Translation gives CASSLPGGNTIYF.

V and J are TRBV4-2 and TRBJ2-1, with 10 bases fitting TRBD2. With V trimmed by 4 bases and J by 5 bases, 5 bases remained unmatched. Germline CDR1 LGHNA, CDR2 YNFKEQ. The CDR3 is 15 amino acids. Written as DNA, the CDR3 is TGTGCCAGCAGCCTTGGACTAGCGGACAACAATGAGCAGTTCTTC. This encodes CASSLGLADNNEQFF.

This clonotype has a handful of counts. The chain joins TRBV4-3 to TRBJ2-1; 7 bases align to TRBD2. The CDR3 is made up of 14 amino acids. Germline V lookup: CDR1 LGHNA, CDR2 YSLEER. With V trimmed by 5 bases and J by 5 bases, 6 bases remained unmatched. CDR3 nucleotide sequence: TGCGCCAGCAGCAAAGGCGGGAGCAACAATGAGCAGTTCTTC. This sequence encodes CASSKGGSNNEQFF.

This chain's CDR3 is CASSRGVVLADTQYF. CDR3 bases: TGTGCCAGCAGCCGGGGGGTGGTGTTGGCAGATACGCAGTATTTT. The chain couples TRBV11-2 to TRBJ2-3; TRBD2 matches at 7 bases. The ends lost 5 bases at V and 4 bases at J; junction bases unmatched: 9. In germline, CDR1 is SGHAT, CDR2 FQNNGV. The CDR3 runs 15 residues.

This clonotype was found a few times. The rearrangement uses TRBV20-1 and TRBJ1-1; 7 bases fit TRBD1. Germline trimming cut 1 base from V and 4 bases from J; bases unmatched to any gene: 6. CDR3 length: 14 amino acids. Germline CDR1 is DFQATT and CDR2 is SNEGSKA (reference sequence). The CDR3 reads CSARGPDRPTEAFF. CDR3 bases: TGCAGTGCTAGAGGTCCGGACAGGCCCACTGAAGCTTTCTTT.

This clonotype was seen more than once but under ten times. V and J are TRBV7-2 and TRBJ2-7; 8 bases align to TRBD1. The V segment lost 3 bases and the J segment 3 bases; nucleotides outside the gene matches: 10. CDR1 and CDR2 (germline): SGHTA, FQGNSA. The CDR3 runs 16 residues. CDR3 coding DNA: TGTGCCAGCAGCTTCCCGGCGGGGACAGGCAACTACGAGCAGTACTTC. This sequence encodes CASSFPAGTGNYEQYF. Combining the CDR3 with reference TRBV7-2 and TRBJ2-7 gives the whole variable domain GAGVSQSPSNKVTEKGKDVELRCDPISGHTALYWYRQSLGQGLEFLIYFQGNSAPDKSGLPSDRFSAERTGGSVSTLTIQRTQQEDSAVYLCASSFPAGTGNYEQYFGPGTRLTVT.

The sample holds a few counts of this clonotype. This sequence joins TRBV28 and TRBJ2-3, with no clear D. The ends were cut back, 3 bases at V and 4 bases at J, with 8 bases in the middle. The CDR3 totals 13 residues. The germline V gene has CDR1 MDHEN and CDR2 SYDVKM. CDR3 sequence reads: CASSFRAADTQYF. The CDR3 DNA reads as TGTGCCAGCAGTTTCCGGGCTGCAGATACGCAGTATTTT. Drawing the rest from reference TRBV28 and TRBJ2-3, the complete variable domain is DVKVTQSSRYLVKRTGEKVFLECVQDMDHENMFWYRQDPGLGLRLIYFSYDVKMKEKGDIPEGYSVSREKKERFSLILESASTNQTSMYLCASSFRAADTQYFGPGTRLTVL.

Only a few counts were recorded for this clonotype. The chain is built from TRBV19 and TRBJ2-1, with 12 bases lining up with TRBD2. Germline loops: CDR1 LNHDA, CDR2 SQIVND (reference sequence). The length of the CDR3 is 17 residues. V shed 6 bases and J 3 bases; nucleotides not matched to a gene: 9. In DNA form, the CDR3 reads TGTGCCAGTAGCAGGGGGCCGACTAGCGGGAGCTACAATGAGCAGTTCTTC. It codes for CASSRGPTSGSYNEQFF.

This clonotype came up a few times. The rearrangement links TRBV29-1 to TRBJ2-7; TRBD2 matches 7 bases. The trim removed 4 bases at V and 5 bases at J, leaving 23 bases unmatched. Germline values: CDR1 SQVTM, CDR2 ANQGSEA. The CDR3 is 18 amino acids. The CDR3, as DNA: TGCAGCGTTGCCCTCTGGGCAGGGAGGGATGGGCCTTCCGACGAGCAGTACTTC. Its translation: CSVALWAGRDGPSDEQYF.

The chain carries TRBV10-3 and TRBJ1-1; no clear D gene. Germline V gene lookup returns CDR1 ENHRY and CDR2 SYGVKD. V was shortened by 0 bases and J by 3 bases, with 8 bases between the two germline ends. This CDR3 has 14 residues. The CDR3 DNA reads TGTGCCATCAGTGAGTCGACGACATACACTGAAGCTTTCTTT. Its protein product is CAISESTTYTEAFF.

This chain connects TRBV6-2 or TRBV6-3 to TRBJ2-2, with D possibly being TRBD1 (5 bases). This CDR3 region has 15 residues. Trimming left V 2 bases short and J 4 bases short, with 11 bases between. CDR1 and CDR2 from the germline V gene are MNHEY and SVGEGT. The CDR3 sequence: CASSYGASSTGELFF. The CDR3 DNA follows: TGTGCCAGCAGTTACGGGGCGTCTAGCACCGGGGAGCTGTTTTTT.

This clonotype has more than one count but fewer than ten. The chain employs TRBV7-2 and TRBJ2-2, with D unclear. V was shortened by 1 base and J by 5 bases, with 14 bases between the two germline ends. The CDR3 consists of 16 residues. The germline gives CDR1 SGHTA, CDR2 FQGNSA. DNA for the CDR3: TGTGCCAGCAGCTTAGAATACCAGCGACGGACCGGGGAGCTGTTTTTT. Amino acid sequence: CASSLEYQRRTGELFF.

The genes are TRBV29-1 and TRBJ2-5; possible D gene TRBD2, 5 bases. V gave up 5 bases and J gave up 4 bases, with 11 bases separating them. CDR3 length: 12 residues. The germline V gene encodes CDR1 SQVTM and CDR2 ANQGSEA. CDR3 nucleotides: TGCAGCGTTACGGCGGGCCTAGAGACCCAGTACTTC. This encodes CSVTAGLETQYF. Looking up the rest from reference TRBV29-1 and TRBJ2-5 gives the full variable domain: SAVISQKPSRDICQRGTSLTIQCQVDSQVTMMFWYRQQPGQSLTLIATANQGSEATYESGFVIDKFPISRPNLTFSTLTVSNMSPEDSSIYLCSVTAGLETQYFGPGTRLLVL.

This clonotype was seen a few times. V usage is TRBV28 and J usage is TRBJ2-1; D tentatively fits TRBD1 or TRBD2 (5 bases each). The CDR3 length is 15 residues. V was cut by 5 bases and J by 6 bases, with 17 bases left in between. CDR1 is MDHEN, CDR2 SYDVKM, per germline. The CDR3 here is CASSGRSGRGNEQFF. DNA for the CDR3: TGTGCCAGCAGTGGAAGGAGCGGAAGGGGCAATGAGCAGTTCTTC. The full variable domain, with the rest looked up from reference TRBV28 and TRBJ2-1, is DVKVTQSSRYLVKRTGEKVFLECVQDMDHENMFWYRQDPGLGLRLIYFSYDVKMKEKGDIPEGYSVSREKKERFSLILESASTNQTSMYLCASSGRSGRGNEQFFGPGTRLTVL.

The V and J genes are TRBV20-1 and TRBJ2-7; D might be TRBD2 (5 bases). Germline-derived CDR1 and CDR2 are DFQATT and SNEGSKA (reference sequence). This CDR3 region has 12 residues. Trimming pared 3 bases from V and 10 bases from J, leaving 16 bases between. The CDR3 sequence: CSASLREEGQYF. CDR3 nucleotide sequence: TGCAGTGCTAGCCTACGGGAAGAGGGACAGTACTTC.

The gene calls are TRBV12-3 or TRBV12-4 and TRBJ2-7; D ambiguous. Trimming pared 5 bases from V and 3 bases from J, leaving 11 bases between. The CDR3 runs 13 residues. CDR3 sequence reads: CASSVALHYEQYF. The CDR3 bases are TGTGCCAGCAGTGTTGCTCTCCACTACGAGCAGTACTTC.

The genes are TRBV20-1 and TRBJ2-1, with TRBD1 as a possible D gene (5 bases). Germline-derived CDR1 and CDR2 are DFQATT and SNEGSKA (reference sequence). The CDR3 is 13 residues long. Between the trimmed V and J ends, which lost 6 bases and 13 bases, there was a span of 22 bases. The CDR3: CSAPSGPSRKQFF. CDR3 sequence (DNA): TGCAGTGCCCCCTCAGGGCCCTCAAGGAAACAGTTCTTC.

This clonotype was counted between two and nine times. The chain joins TRBV4-2 to TRBJ2-2, with 8 bases identical to TRBD1. The germline CDR1 and CDR2 sequences are LGHNA and YNFKEQ. V dropped 5 bases and J dropped 0; count of bases not matched to a gene: 14. The CDR3 consists of 19 residues. The CDR3 DNA is TGTGCCAGCAGCAGCTCCGGGACAGGATTTTTTTCGAACACCGGGGAGCTGTTTTTT. Encoded protein: CASSSSGTGFFSNTGELFF.

This clonotype came up many times. CDR3 region: CATSAQRGNYEQYF. CDR3 DNA sequence: TGTGCCACCAGCGCTCAAAGGGGGAACTACGAGCAGTACTTC. The chain combines TRBV15 with TRBJ2-7; possibly TRBD1 for D (6 bases). The V gene's germline CDR1 is LNHNV and CDR2 YYDKDF (reference sequence). Deletions cut 5 bases from V and 3 bases from J, with 14 bases between. The CDR3 covers 14 residues. The full variable domain, with the rest looked up from reference TRBV15 and TRBJ2-7, is DAMVIQNPRYQVTQFGKPVTLSCSQTLNHNVMYWYQQKSSQAPKLLFHYYDKDFNNEADTPDNFQSRRPNTSFCFLDIRSPGLGDTAMYLCATSAQRGNYEQYFGPGTRLTVT.

This clonotype was recorded a few times. The rearrangement joins TRBV5-1 to TRBJ1-5; 8 positions agree with TRBD1. The CDR3 contains 15 residues. The V gene end was trimmed by 0 bases and the J gene end by 7 bases; junction bases not matched to a gene: 6. CDR1 is SGHRS and CDR2 is YFSETQ in the germline V gene. CDR3 amino acids: CASSLEGDRWQPQHF. CDR3 nucleotide sequence: TGCGCCAGCAGCTTGGAAGGGGACAGGTGGCAGCCCCAGCATTTT.

This chain connects TRBV6-2 or TRBV6-3 to TRBJ2-3; no definite D call. V shed 7 bases and J shed 8 bases, with 22 bases lying between them. CDR1 MNHEY and CDR2 SVGEGT come from the germline V gene. CDR3 length: 15 amino acids. CDR3 DNA: TGTGCCAGCACCGTGGGCCTTGCCGAGGTATTTACGCAGTATTTT. Amino acid sequence: CASTVGLAEVFTQYF.